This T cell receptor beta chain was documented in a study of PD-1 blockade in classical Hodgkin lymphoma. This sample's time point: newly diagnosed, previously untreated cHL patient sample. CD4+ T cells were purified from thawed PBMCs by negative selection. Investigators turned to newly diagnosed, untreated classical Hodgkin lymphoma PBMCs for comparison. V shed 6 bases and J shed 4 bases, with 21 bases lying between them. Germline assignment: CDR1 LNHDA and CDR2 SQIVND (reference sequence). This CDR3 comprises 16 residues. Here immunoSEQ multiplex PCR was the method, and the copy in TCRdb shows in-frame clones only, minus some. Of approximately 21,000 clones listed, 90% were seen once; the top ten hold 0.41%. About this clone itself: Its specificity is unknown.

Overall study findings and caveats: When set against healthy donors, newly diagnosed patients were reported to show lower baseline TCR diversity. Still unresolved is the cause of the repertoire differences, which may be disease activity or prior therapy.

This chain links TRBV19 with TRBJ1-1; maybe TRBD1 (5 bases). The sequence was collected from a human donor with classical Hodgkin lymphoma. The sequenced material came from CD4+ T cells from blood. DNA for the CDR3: TGTGCCAGTAGATTCGCGGGGGTTGAGATCGGCACTGAAGCTTTCTTT. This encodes CASRFAGVEIGTEAFF.